This TCR beta chain was captured in a study of T-cell memory formation after mild COVID-19. The CDR3 has 22 residues. J was trimmed by 0 bases and V by 1 base; bases with no gene match: 19. Germline CDR1 is SGHTA and CDR2 is FQGNSA. One entry per CDR3 protein results from TCRdb running MiXCR on the 5' RACE reads. This sample has fewer than 250,000 distinct CDR3 sequences, with under 30% found just once. Sequencing used PBMCs or a T cell subset sorted from them (not recorded which). The rearrangement links TRBV7-2 to TRBJ2-1; 9 bases fit TRBD2. The sequence was collected from an adult woman who had mild COVID-19 (a few samples of this study predate the infection). Cell type and time point are not known. The CDR3, as DNA: TGTGCCAGCAGCTTAGATACGTCGCGTGGAAGTAGCGGGAGTCCCTCCTACAATGAGCAGTTCTTC. Its protein product is CASSLDTSRGSSGSPSYNEQFF.